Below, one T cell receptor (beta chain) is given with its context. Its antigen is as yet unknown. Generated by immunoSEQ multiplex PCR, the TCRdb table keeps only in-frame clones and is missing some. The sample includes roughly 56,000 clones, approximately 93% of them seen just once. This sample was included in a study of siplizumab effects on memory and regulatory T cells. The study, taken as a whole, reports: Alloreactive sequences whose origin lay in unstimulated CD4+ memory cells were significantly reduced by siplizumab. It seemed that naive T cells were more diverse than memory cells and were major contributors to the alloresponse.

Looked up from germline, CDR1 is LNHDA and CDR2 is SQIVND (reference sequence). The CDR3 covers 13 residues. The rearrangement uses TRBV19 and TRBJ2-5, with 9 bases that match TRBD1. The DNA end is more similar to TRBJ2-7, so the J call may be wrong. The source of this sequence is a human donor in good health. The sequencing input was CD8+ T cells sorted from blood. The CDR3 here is CASSRDRGDEQYF. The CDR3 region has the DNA TGTGCCAGTAGTAGAGACAGGGGGGACGAGCAGTACTTC.